This T cell receptor beta chain is from a study of OX40 agonist ivuxolimab in advanced cancers. Whole-study context: Ivuxolimab is an agonistic anti-OX40 (CD134) antibody, and patients were treated with it. Patients assigned to dose escalation were diagnosed with hepatocellular carcinoma, melanoma, renal cell or head and neck cancer.

General study points: Partial responders at 0.1-3.0 mg/kg showed near-lowest clonal expansion. Both blood CD4+ and CD8+ T cells showed clonal growth by week 6 at 0.1 to 3.0 mg/kg.

Of note for this clone: Its target is not known.

Profiling relied on immunoSEQ multiplex PCR, and the TCRdb table lists in-frame clones only, not all of them. The sample yields tens of thousands of clones, around nine tenths seen once. The sample was CD4+ or CD8+ T cells sorted from blood, taken in a trial of the OX40 agonist ivuxolimab. This TCR was sampled from an adult with an advanced solid tumor such as melanoma, head and neck, liver or kidney cancer.

The chain's CDR3 is CASSQAGGVWNEQFF. As DNA, the CDR3 is TGTGCCAGCAGCCAGGCGGGGGGAGTATGGAATGAGCAGTTCTTC. The chain carries TRBV6-6 and TRBJ2-1, with TRBD2 identical over 8 bases. The CDR3 consists of 15 residues. The V gene's germline CDR1 is MNHNY and CDR2 SVGAGI (reference sequence). J gave up 7 bases and V 6 bases, and 11 bases lay outside the gene matches.